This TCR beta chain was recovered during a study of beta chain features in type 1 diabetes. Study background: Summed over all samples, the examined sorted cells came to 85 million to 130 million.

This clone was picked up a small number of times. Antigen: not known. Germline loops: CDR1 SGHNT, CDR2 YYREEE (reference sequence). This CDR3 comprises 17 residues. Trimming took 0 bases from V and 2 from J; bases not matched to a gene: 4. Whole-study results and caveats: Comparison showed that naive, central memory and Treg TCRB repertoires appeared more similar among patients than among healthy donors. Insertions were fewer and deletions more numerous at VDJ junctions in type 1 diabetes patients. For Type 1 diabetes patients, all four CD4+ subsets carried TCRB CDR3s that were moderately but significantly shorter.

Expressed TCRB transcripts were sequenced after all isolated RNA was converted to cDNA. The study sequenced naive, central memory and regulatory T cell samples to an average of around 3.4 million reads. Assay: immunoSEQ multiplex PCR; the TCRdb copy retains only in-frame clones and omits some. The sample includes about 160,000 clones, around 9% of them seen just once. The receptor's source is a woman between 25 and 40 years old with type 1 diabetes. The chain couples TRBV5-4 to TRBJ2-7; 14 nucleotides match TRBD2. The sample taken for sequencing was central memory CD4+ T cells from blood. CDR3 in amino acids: CASSLGLAGGGAYEQYF. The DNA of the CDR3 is TGTGCCAGCAGCTTGGGACTAGCGGGAGGGGGAGCCTACGAGCAGTACTTC. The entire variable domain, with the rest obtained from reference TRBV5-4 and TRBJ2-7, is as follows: ETGVTQSPTHLIKTRGQQVTLRCSSQSGHNTVSWYQQALGQGPQFIFQYYREEENGRGNFPPRFSGLQFPNYSSELNVNALELDDSALYLCASSLGLAGGGAYEQYFGPGTRLTVT.